What follows are 30 T cell receptor beta chains derived from one specimen sequenced in a study of blood T cell repertoires in COVID-19. The method was immunoSEQ multiplex PCR; TCRdb's version includes in-frame clones alone and lacks a portion of them. The sample contains about 140,000 clones, about 76% of which appear only once. The sample was peripheral blood. The receptors derive from a woman aged 55-69 years with active or convalescent COVID-19.

The chain combines TRBV6-5 with TRBJ1-2, with D tentatively TRBD1 (6 bases). V was pared by 7 bases and J by 4 bases, with 16 bases between. Germline CDR1 is MNHEY and CDR2 is SVGAGI. CDR3 length: 14 amino acids. The CDR3 coding sequence is TGTGCCAGCACCAAAAGGGGGGGCGGCTATGGCTACACCTTC. This codes for CASTKRGGGYGYTF.

The gene calls are TRBV28 and TRBJ2-7; TRBD1 agrees at 9 bases. With 6 bases clipped from V and 5 bases from J, the junction kept 8 bases outside the gene matches. There are 14 residues in the CDR3. Germline loops: CDR1 MDHEN, CDR2 SYDVKM. The CDR3, as DNA: TGTGCCAGCAGCGAGACAGGGGGAGGCCACGAGCAGTACTTC. This codes for CASSETGGGHEQYF.

Many counts were recorded for this clone. The V call is TRBV5-5, the J call TRBJ1-6; D may be TRBD1 (6 bases). The ends were cut back, 0 bases at V and 8 bases at J, with 12 bases in the middle. Per germline, CDR1 SGHKS and CDR2 YYEKEE (reference sequence). The length of the CDR3 is 15 residues. CDR3 coding DNA: TGTGCCAGCAGCTTGGCCTTAGGGGGTGATTCACCCCTCCACTTT. Translated, it gives CASSLALGGDSPLHF.

The sample holds one count of this clone. CDR3 region: CASSDPTGGRHGELFF. In DNA form, the CDR3 reads TGTGCCAGCAGTGATCCCACAGGGGGCCGACACGGGGAGCTGTTTTTT. The genes are TRBV2 and TRBJ2-2, with 9 positions matching TRBD1. With V trimmed by 3 bases and J by 7 bases, 9 bases remained unmatched. Per the germline V gene, CDR1 is SNHLY and CDR2 is FYNNEI. The CDR3 contains 16 residues.

V gene TRBV5-1 combines with J gene TRBJ2-3; TRBD2 aligns across 8 bases. Germline trimming cut 1 base from V and 2 bases from J; bases unmatched to any gene: 9. CDR3 size: 17 residues. Germline values: CDR1 SGHRS, CDR2 YFSETQ. The CDR3 coding sequence is TGCGCCAGCAGCTTGATGCTTAGCGGGGTAGTCACAGATACGCAGTATTTT. Translated, it gives CASSLMLSGVVTDTQYF.

The rearrangement uses TRBV19 and TRBJ1-1; 8 bases are a match to TRBD1. V was pared by 6 bases and J by 4 bases, with 10 bases of the junction left unmatched. This CDR3 is built from 15 residues. The V gene's germline CDR1 is LNHDA and CDR2 SQIVND (reference sequence). The CDR3 here is CASSAGQGAATEAFF. In DNA form, the CDR3 reads TGTGCCAGTAGCGCCGGGCAGGGGGCGGCCACTGAAGCTTTCTTT.

The chain employs TRBV18 and TRBJ2-1, with 7 bases aligning to TRBD1. The CDR3 extends over 17 amino acids. Germline V gene sequence: CDR1 KGHSH, CDR2 LQKENI. The V gene end was trimmed by 3 bases and the J gene end by 0 bases; junction bases not matched to a gene: 8. The CDR3 nucleotides read TGTGCCAGCTCACCCTCAAAGGGACAGCTCTCCTACAATGAGCAGTTCTTC. Translated: CASSPSKGQLSYNEQFF.

The chain employs TRBV5-4 and TRBJ1-1, with 11 nucleotides matching TRBD1. CDR1 SGHNT and CDR2 YYREEE come from the germline V gene (reference sequence). The CDR3 sequence is 14 residues long. The J segment lost 5 bases and the V segment lost 4 bases, leaving 4 bases of the junction unmatched. The CDR3 sequence: CASSGTGGGTEAFF. In nucleotides, the CDR3 is TGTGCCAGCAGCGGGACAGGGGGGGGGACTGAAGCTTTCTTT.

This clone was found once. The V and J genes are TRBV18 and TRBJ1-4, with D tentatively TRBD1 (6 bases). The CDR3 contains 14 residues. Trimming shortened V by 2 bases and J by 7 bases, and 11 bases separated the two germline ends. Per germline, CDR1 KGHSH and CDR2 LQKENI. The CDR3 DNA follows: TGTGCCAGCTCACCAGAGGGGACAAGTGAAAAACTGTTTTTT. This sequence encodes CASSPEGTSEKLFF.

The genes are TRBV19 and TRBJ1-2; D gene ambiguous. Trimming pared 5 bases from V and 4 bases from J, leaving 14 bases between. Germline V CDR1 and CDR2: LNHDA, SQIVND (reference sequence). The CDR3 loop spans 14 amino acids. The CDR3 loop reads CASSRTWEGYGYTF. Written as DNA, the CDR3 is TGTGCCAGTAGTCGGACGTGGGAGGGCTATGGCTACACCTTC. The variable domain in full, with the rest retrieved from reference TRBV19 and TRBJ1-2, is DGGITQSPKYLFRKEGQNVTLSCEQNLNHDAMYWYRQDPGQGLRLIYYSQIVNDFQKGDIAEGYSVSREKKESFPLTVTSAQKNPTAFYLCASSRTWEGYGYTFGSGTRLTVV.

V usage is TRBV14 and J usage is TRBJ2-3; D is undetermined. V lost 2 bases and J lost 6, with 6 bases in between. This CDR3 contains 12 residues. Germline loops: CDR1 SGHDN, CDR2 FVKESK. The CDR3 here is CASSQPSDTQYF. The CDR3 region has the DNA TGTGCCAGCAGCCAACCTTCTGATACGCAGTATTTT.

This clone has only one observation. The chain joins TRBV11-2 to TRBJ1-1; D is undetermined. Trimming left V 3 bases short and J 2 bases short, with 7 bases between. The V gene's germline CDR1 is SGHAT and CDR2 FQNNGV. The CDR3 is 13 residues long. The CDR3 loop reads CASSFRSNTEAFF. The CDR3 DNA reads TGTGCCAGCAGCTTCAGGTCTAACACTGAAGCTTTCTTT.

The V call is TRBV3-1 (or the pseudogene TRBV3-2), the J call TRBJ2-3; weak D call: TRBD2 (6 bases). V lost 6 bases and J lost 0, with 10 bases in between. The germline V gene encodes CDR1 LGHDT and CDR2 YNNKEL (reference sequence). CDR3 length: 14 residues. In DNA, the CDR3 is TGTGCCAGCAGTGGCGGGACTAGCACAGATACGCAGTATTTT. The encoded protein is CASSGGTSTDTQYF.

This clone was observed a few times. The V and J genes are TRBV2 and TRBJ1-1; TRBD1 aligns across 7 bases. There are 14 residues in the CDR3. V was pared by 9 bases and J by 0 bases, with 7 bases of the junction left unmatched. Germline CDR1 is SNHLY and CDR2 is FYNNEI. DNA of the CDR3: TGTGCCAGTGAGGGGGCAGCGATGAACACTGAAGCTTTCTTT. Encoded protein: CASEGAAMNTEAFF.

The chain links TRBV28 to TRBJ2-5; 8 positions agree with TRBD2. Trimming took 5 bases from V and 3 from J; bases not matched to a gene: 8. This CDR3 spans 15 amino acids. CDR1 and CDR2 from the germline V gene are MDHEN and SYDVKM. The CDR3 loop reads CASSKRTAGEETQYF. In nucleotides, the CDR3 is TGTGCCAGCAGTAAGCGTACAGCGGGGGAAGAGACCCAGTACTTC.

V gene TRBV5-5 combines with J gene TRBJ1-1; TRBD1 is a possible D gene (5 bases). V lost 6 bases to trimming and J lost 7 bases, with 22 bases between them. The CDR3 sequence is 15 residues long. In germline, CDR1 is SGHKS, CDR2 YYEKEE (reference sequence). CDR3 sequence reads: CASTPSQGLFYEAFF. CDR3 sequence (DNA): TGTGCCAGCACCCCCTCGCAGGGTTTATTCTATGAAGCTTTCTTT.

The genes are TRBV29-1 and TRBJ1-1; 8 bases align to TRBD1. The germline V gene has CDR1 SQVTM and CDR2 ANQGSEA. With V trimmed by 6 bases and J by 5 bases, 5 bases remained unmatched. This CDR3 has 12 amino acids. CDR3 protein: CSVGQGETEAFF. DNA of the CDR3: TGCAGCGTAGGACAGGGAGAGACTGAAGCTTTCTTT. Supplemented by reference TRBV29-1 and TRBJ1-1, the full variable domain reads SAVISQKPSRDICQRGTSLTIQCQVDSQVTMMFWYRQQPGQSLTLIATANQGSEATYESGFVIDKFPISRPNLTFSTLTVSNMSPEDSSIYLCSVGQGETEAFFGQGTRLTVV.

The chain has TRBV11-2 and TRBJ1-3; possibly TRBD1 for D (6 bases). Germline CDR1 is SGHAT and CDR2 is FQNNGV. The CDR3 loop spans 14 amino acids. With 4 bases removed from V and 6 bases from J, the gap between germline ends came to 13 bases. The CDR3 reads CASSSDSLANTIYF. For the CDR3, the DNA is TGTGCCAGCAGCTCGGACAGCCTCGCAAACACCATATATTTT.

The V call is TRBV7-2, the J call TRBJ2-3; 9 nucleotides line up with TRBD1. CDR3 size: 18 residues. Germline V gene sequence: CDR1 SGHTA, CDR2 FQGNSA. Trimming at V came to 5 bases and at J to 7 bases, leaving 19 bases not matched to a gene. CDR3 in DNA: TGTGCCAGCAGCCCAGACCACCGTCCGGGACAGGGACGATATACGCAGTATTTT. Translating it yields CASSPDHRPGQGRYTQYF.

This clone was counted between two and nine times. The chain combines TRBV14 with TRBJ1-1; D may be TRBD1 (5 bases). Between the trimmed V and J ends, which lost 6 bases and 4 bases, there was a span of 12 bases. The CDR3 length is 13 residues. Germline V gene lookup returns CDR1 SGHDN and CDR2 FVKESK. Written as DNA, the CDR3 is TGTGCCAGCAGGCGCGGGGGGGGCACTGAAGCTTTCTTT. It specifies CASRRGGGTEAFF.

The chain is built from TRBV4-3 and TRBJ2-5, with D uncertain. There are 16 residues in the CDR3. CDR1 is LGHNA and CDR2 is YSLEER in the germline V gene. Deletions cut 2 bases from V and 1 base from J, with 14 bases between. In DNA, the CDR3 is TGCGCCAGCAGCCAAAGTTACGCGGTAGGCCAAGAGACCCAGTACTTC. As protein: CASSQSYAVGQETQYF.

V is TRBV20-1 and J is TRBJ1-6; 10 bases are shared with TRBD1. CDR1 is DFQATT, CDR2 SNEGSKA, per germline (reference sequence). V gave up 3 bases and J gave up 5 bases; unmatched junction bases: 7. This CDR3 is built from 16 residues. The CDR3 nucleotides are TGCAGTGCTAGTGGAGGGACAGGGGAGGATAATTCACCCCTCCACTTT. Amino acid sequence: CSASGGTGEDNSPLHF.

The genes are TRBV28 and TRBJ1-1, with D tentatively TRBD1 (6 bases). The germline gives CDR1 MDHEN, CDR2 SYDVKM. V gave up 6 bases and J gave up 2 bases, with 19 bases separating them. The CDR3 contains 16 residues. CDR3 sequence: CASSLLTGTPNTEAFF. The CDR3 DNA reads TGTGCCAGCAGCCTTCTAACAGGGACGCCAAACACTGAAGCTTTCTTT.

The V call is TRBV19, the J call TRBJ1-1; D perhaps matches TRBD1 (6 bases). V lost 8 bases, J lost 0 bases, and 13 bases lay in between. The V gene's germline CDR1 is LNHDA and CDR2 SQIVND (reference sequence). The CDR3 length is 14 residues. This CDR3 reads CASQIGGLNTEAFF. DNA for the CDR3: TGTGCCAGTCAAATAGGGGGTTTGAACACTGAAGCTTTCTTT. Full variable domain (outside the CDR3, taken from reference TRBV19 and TRBJ1-1): DGGITQSPKYLFRKEGQNVTLSCEQNLNHDAMYWYRQDPGQGLRLIYYSQIVNDFQKGDIAEGYSVSREKKESFPLTVTSAQKNPTAFYLCASQIGGLNTEAFFGQGTRLTVV.

The gene calls are TRBV10-2 and TRBJ2-5; 12 nucleotides agree with TRBD1. This CDR3 has 16 amino acids. J lost 4 bases, V lost 7 bases, and 10 bases had no gene match. Germline V gene data show CDR1 as WSHSY and CDR2 as SAAADI. The DNA for the CDR3 is TGCGCCAGCAATGGGTTAGGGACAGGGGGCTTAGAGACCCAGTACTTC. Protein sequence: CASNGLGTGGLETQYF.

The table lists this clone with a count of one. The J gene is TRBJ2-7, the V gene TRBV6-2 or TRBV6-3; no reliable D call. The CDR3 length is 13 residues. Trimming removed 2 bases at V and 2 bases at J, with 7 bases between. The germline V gene encodes CDR1 MNHEY and CDR2 SVGEGT. The CDR3: CASSYEQPYEQYF. DNA of the CDR3: TGTGCCAGCAGTTACGAACAGCCCTACGAGCAGTACTTC.

The chain has TRBV19 and TRBJ1-4; 7 bases fit TRBD1. V dropped 5 bases and J dropped 5; count of bases not matched to a gene: 17. The V gene's germline CDR1 is LNHDA and CDR2 SQIVND (reference sequence). The CDR3 contains 18 residues. The CDR3 loop is CASSGIRTGFGENEKLFF. The DNA for the CDR3 is TGTGCCAGTAGTGGGATCCGGACAGGATTTGGAGAGAATGAAAAACTGTTTTTT.

This clone was seen only once. The genes are TRBV18 and TRBJ2-3; 9 nucleotides line up with TRBD2. The germline V gene encodes CDR1 KGHSH and CDR2 LQKENI. The length of the CDR3 is 17 residues. V dropped 3 bases and J dropped 2; count of bases not matched to a gene: 9. For the CDR3, the DNA is TGTGCCAGCTCACCCCTTCCTAGCGGGGCATCCACAGATACGCAGTATTTT. Translated, it gives CASSPLPSGASTDTQYF.

This sequence joins TRBV4-3 and TRBJ1-1; 9 nucleotides match TRBD1. V was pared by 0 bases and J by 11 bases, with 4 bases of the junction left unmatched. Germline V gene lookup returns CDR1 LGHNA and CDR2 YSLEER. CDR3 size: 13 residues. The CDR3: CASSQDHGTGAFF. The CDR3 DNA reads TGCGCCAGCAGCCAAGATCATGGGACAGGGGCTTTCTTT.

The chain couples TRBV6-5 to TRBJ2-3; perhaps TRBD2 as D (6 bases). The CDR3 totals 12 residues. Germline CDR1 and CDR2: MNHEY and SVGAGI. Trimming removed 6 bases at V and 9 bases at J, with 13 bases between. The CDR3 DNA is TGTGCCAGCAGCCTCCGGAGGGGCACGCAGTATTTT. This sequence encodes CASSLRRGTQYF.